The source of this TCR beta chain is a study of shared clonotypes between healthy human individuals. The method was immunoSEQ multiplex PCR; TCRdb's version includes in-frame clones alone and lacks a portion of them. The data show about 2 million clones, over 85% seen once. The sequencing sample was made of naive CD4+ T cells sorted from blood. Subset specified: CD45RA+ positively selected. This TCR was sampled from a man between 18 and 29 years old in good health.

The CDR3 sequence is CASSETSGVTQCYF. CDR3 nucleotides: TGCGCCAGCAGCGAAACTAGCGGAGTGACACAGTGTTATTTT. The V call is TRBV5-1, the J call TRBJ2-3; 8 bases are shared with TRBD2. The CDR3 totals 14 residues. Germline V gene sequence: CDR1 SGHRS, CDR2 YFSETQ. After removal of 4 bases from V and 15 bases from J, the junction contained 16 bases not matched to a gene.